These 22 T cell receptor beta chains were sequenced from one sample in a study of blood T cell repertoires in COVID-19. The table came from immunoSEQ multiplex PCR; TCRdb's copy has only in-frame clones and leaves some out. Of around 300,000 clones listed, over 85% are singletons. Sequences were obtained from PBMCs or T cells enriched from blood (not recorded which). All receptors derive from a woman in her twenties or thirties who had recovered from COVID-19.

The rearrangement joins TRBV19 to TRBJ1-2; TRBD1 might be the D (6 bases). Trimming cost V 4 bases and J 4 bases, with 13 bases left between them. The germline CDR1 and CDR2 sequences are LNHDA and SQIVND (reference sequence). The CDR3 length is 14 residues. CDR3 region: CASSSGGEFYGYTF. The DNA of the CDR3 is TGTGCCAGTAGTAGTGGGGGCGAATTCTATGGCTACACCTTC.

This chain connects TRBV14 to TRBJ1-1, with 7 bases aligning to TRBD1. The germline V gene has CDR1 SGHDN and CDR2 FVKESK. The CDR3 is 18 amino acids. V lost 1 base, J lost 3 bases, and 14 bases stayed unmatched. The CDR3 bases are TGTGCCAGCAGCCAAGTAGGGATCGGTGCAACAGGGGACACTGAAGCTTTCTTT. Amino acids: CASSQVGIGATGDTEAFF.

The rearrangement joins TRBV3-1 (or the pseudogene TRBV3-2) to TRBJ2-6; 7 bases are shared with TRBD2. The junction had 7 bases not matched to a gene; V was cut back by 0 bases and J by 2 bases. The CDR3 is made up of 18 amino acids. CDR1 is LGHDT, CDR2 YNNKEL, per germline (reference sequence). In DNA form, the CDR3 reads TGTGCCAGCAGCCAAGATGGTGGAGGGAGGGCTGGGGCCAACGTCCTGACTTTC. Encoded protein: CASSQDGGGRAGANVLTF.

The chain employs TRBV28 and TRBJ1-1; 7 bases are shared with TRBD1. Germline assignment: CDR1 MDHEN and CDR2 SYDVKM. There are 14 residues in the CDR3. Unmatched junction bases numbered 7, after V lost 6 bases and J lost 3 bases. The CDR3 reads CASRTGQEDTEAFF. CDR3 DNA: TGTGCCAGCAGGACCGGACAGGAGGACACTGAAGCTTTCTTT.

The chain recombines TRBV19 with TRBJ2-7; 9 positions agree with TRBD1. V lost 6 bases and J lost 2; bases outside the gene matches: 5. There are 14 residues in the CDR3. Germline CDR1 and CDR2: LNHDA and SQIVND (reference sequence). The CDR3 DNA reads as TGTGCCAGTAGAGGGACAGGGACAACCTACGAGCAGTACTTC. As protein: CASRGTGTTYEQYF.

The chain joins TRBV7-2 to TRBJ2-1, with 7 bases matching TRBD1. The J segment lost 0 bases and the V segment lost 7 bases, leaving 6 bases of the junction unmatched. Germline V gene lookup returns CDR1 SGHTA and CDR2 FQGNSA. This CDR3 spans 15 amino acids. The CDR3 bases are TGTGCCAGCACAACAGGGGCCATCTCCTACAATGAGCAGTTCTTC. It codes for CASTTGAISYNEQFF.

This chain uses TRBV3-1 (or the pseudogene TRBV3-2) with TRBJ1-5; the D gene is possibly TRBD1 (5 bases). The CDR3 contains 15 residues. The V gene lost 0 bases and the J gene lost 6 bases, with 12 bases spanning the gap. Looked up from germline, CDR1 is LGHDT and CDR2 is YNNKEL (reference sequence). The CDR3 sequence is CASSQDPGLGQPQHF. CDR3 nucleotide sequence: TGTGCCAGCAGCCAAGATCCAGGGTTGGGTCAGCCCCAGCATTTT.

The chain uses TRBV5-1 and TRBJ2-5; D not resolved. Trimming removed 2 bases from V and 4 bases from J, with 18 bases in between. The CDR3 is made up of 16 amino acids. Per the germline V gene, CDR1 is SGHRS and CDR2 is YFSETQ. The CDR3 is CASSLASGLIGETQYF. DNA of the CDR3: TGCGCCAGCAGCTTAGCTTCAGGTCTCATCGGAGAGACCCAGTACTTC.

V is TRBV18 and J is TRBJ1-4, with 10 bases that match TRBD1. Germline V gene data show CDR1 as KGHSH and CDR2 as LQKENI. The CDR3 is made up of 16 amino acids. After removal of 2 bases from V and 8 bases from J, the junction contained 8 bases not matched to a gene. The CDR3 loop reads CASSPGQGVISEKLFF. CDR3 nucleotide sequence: TGTGCCAGCTCACCAGGACAGGGGGTGATCTCAGAAAAACTGTTTTTT.

V and J are TRBV10-2 and TRBJ1-5, with 7 nucleotides matching TRBD1. Per the germline V gene, CDR1 is WSHSY and CDR2 is SAAADI. The CDR3 contains 15 residues. Germline trimming cut 6 bases from V and 1 base from J; bases unmatched to any gene: 6. The CDR3 DNA is TGCGCCAGCAGGCTAGGGGGCGTGAGCAATCAGCCCCAGCATTTT. Its protein product is CASRLGGVSNQPQHF.

This chain connects TRBV6-5 to TRBJ1-2; 9 bases agree with TRBD1. CDR1 is MNHEY, CDR2 SVGAGI, per germline. The CDR3 extends over 15 amino acids. J gave up 7 bases and V 6 bases, and 12 bases lay outside the gene matches. The CDR3 bases are TGTGCCAGCAGATCGGGACAGGGAACTGTATTTGGCTACACCTTC. Amino acids: CASRSGQGTVFGYTF.

The rearrangement links TRBV5-1 to TRBJ1-1; no clear D gene. The germline CDR1 and CDR2 sequences are SGHRS and YFSETQ. V gave up 5 bases and J gave up 4 bases, with 21 bases separating them. The CDR3 totals 16 residues. This CDR3 reads CASRGAFGLPSTEAFF. In nucleotides, the CDR3 is TGCGCCAGCAGAGGCGCCTTCGGACTACCCAGCACTGAAGCTTTCTTT.

This chain links TRBV18 with TRBJ2-7; 10 bases fit TRBD2. CDR3 length: 16 residues. Germline CDR1 reads KGHSH; CDR2 reads LQKENI. V trimming: 0 bases; J trimming: 4 bases; junction bases outside the gene matches: 6. The CDR3, as DNA: TGTGCCAGCTCACCACCGACTAGCGGGCCAATGTACGAGCAGTACTTC. As protein: CASSPPTSGPMYEQYF.

This CDR3 reads CASSQGPGTGGNGYTF. The CDR3 coding sequence is TGTGCCAGCAGCCAAGGTCCCGGGACAGGGGGGAATGGCTACACCTTC. The V gene is TRBV14, the J gene TRBJ1-2, with 11 bases fitting TRBD1. V was clipped by 1 base and J by 6 bases; unmatched bases: 7. The length of the CDR3 is 16 residues. Germline CDR1 reads SGHDN; CDR2 reads FVKESK.

This rearrangement joins TRBV21-1 to TRBJ2-1; the table's D call TRBD1 went unverified against the DNA. TRBV21-1 counts as a pseudogene. The CDR3 spans 18 residues. This CDR3 reads CASSKVLDRGPAYNEQFF. The CDR3 DNA sequence: TGTGCCAGCAGCAAAGTTCTGGACAGAGGCCCGGCCTACAATGAGCAGTTCTTC.

The chain recombines TRBV2 with TRBJ2-3; no definite D call. Germline V gives CDR1 SNHLY, CDR2 FYNNEI. The CDR3 covers 14 residues. V was shortened by 5 bases and J by 5 bases, with 14 bases between the two germline ends. The CDR3 DNA reads TGTGCCAGCAGTCGGTCGCCAGGTGGAGATACGCAGTATTTT. It codes for CASSRSPGGDTQYF.

This chain connects TRBV28 to TRBJ1-4, with D perhaps matching TRBD1 (6 bases). V was cut by 4 bases and J by 4 bases, with 10 bases left in between. CDR1 is MDHEN and CDR2 is SYDVKM in the germline V gene. The CDR3 extends over 14 amino acids. CDR3 loop: CASSSGQFNEKLFF. CDR3 DNA sequence: TGTGCCAGCAGTTCCGGACAGTTTAATGAAAAACTGTTTTTT.

In its sample, this clone was seen once. The CDR3 DNA follows: TGTGCCAGCAGTTCGTCAGGGGAGAATCAGCCCCAGCATTTT. Its protein product is CASSSSGENQPQHF. The chain carries TRBV5-5 and TRBJ1-5, with TRBD1 as a possible D gene (6 bases). V was clipped by 5 bases and J by 4 bases, with 13 bases between them. This CDR3 contains 14 residues. The V gene's germline CDR1 is SGHKS and CDR2 YYEKEE (reference sequence).

The chain carries TRBV3-1 (or the pseudogene TRBV3-2) and TRBJ2-1, with 10 bases lining up with TRBD2. The CDR3 is made up of 15 amino acids. Germline loops: CDR1 LGHDT, CDR2 YNNKEL (reference sequence). The ends lost 5 bases at V and 8 bases at J; junction bases unmatched: 9. CDR3 nucleotide sequence: TGTGCCAGCAGCTCAGCGGGAGGGGGATGGGATGAGCAGTTCTTC. This gives the protein CASSSAGGGWDEQFF.

The gene calls are TRBV5-6 and TRBJ2-2; 8 bases are shared with TRBD2. The CDR3 runs 16 residues. After removal of 2 bases from V and 3 bases from J, the junction contained 6 bases not matched to a gene. Germline-derived CDR1 and CDR2 are SGHDT and YYEEEE. The DNA for the CDR3 is TGTGCCAGCAGCTTAGGTCTAGCGGGTGACACCGGGGAGCTGTTTTTT. Amino acids: CASSLGLAGDTGELFF.

This clone was detected only a few times. The chain has TRBV11-2 and TRBJ2-7, with no clear D. V was shortened by 6 bases and J by 2 bases, with 20 bases between the two germline ends. Germline V gene data show CDR1 as SGHAT and CDR2 as FQNNGV. The CDR3 runs 16 residues. In DNA form, the CDR3 reads TGTGCCAGCAGTCACGAATGGGCCGGATCTGCCTACGAGCAGTACTTC. Its protein is CASSHEWAGSAYEQYF.

J is TRBJ1-5 and V is TRBV28; 9 nucleotides line up with TRBD1. This CDR3 has 18 residues. The junction had 14 bases not matched to a gene; V was cut back by 3 bases and J by 5 bases. Per germline, CDR1 MDHEN and CDR2 SYDVKM. DNA of the CDR3: TGTGCCAGCAGTTTTTTCTCTTGGACAGGGGACGAAGATCAGCCCCAGCATTTT. Translated: CASSFFSWTGDEDQPQHF.